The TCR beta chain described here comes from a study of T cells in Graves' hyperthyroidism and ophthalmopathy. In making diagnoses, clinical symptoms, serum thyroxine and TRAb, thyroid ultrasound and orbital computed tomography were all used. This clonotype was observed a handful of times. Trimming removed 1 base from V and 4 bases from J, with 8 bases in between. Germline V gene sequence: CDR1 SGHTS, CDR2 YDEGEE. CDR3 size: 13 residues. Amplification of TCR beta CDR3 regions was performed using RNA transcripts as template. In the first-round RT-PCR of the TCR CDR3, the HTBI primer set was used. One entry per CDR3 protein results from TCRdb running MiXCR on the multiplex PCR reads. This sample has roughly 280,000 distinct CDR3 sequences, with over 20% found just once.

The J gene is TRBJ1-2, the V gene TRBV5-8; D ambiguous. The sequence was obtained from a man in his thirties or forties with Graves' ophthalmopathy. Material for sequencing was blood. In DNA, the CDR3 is TGTGCCAGCAGCTTGTACGGCCTCTATGGCTACACCTTC. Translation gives CASSLYGLYGYTF.